This T cell receptor beta chain was sequenced in a study of cytomegalovirus exposure and HLA in healthy donors. About the research overall: Early release data held about 92 million unique TCRs from HLA-typed donors.

Concerning this clone: Its specificity is not known.

PCR primers comprised 60 Vbeta and 13 Jbeta primers. Sequencing used immunoSEQ multiplex PCR; TCRdb keeps in-frame clones, though not all of them. Of around 120,000 clones in the sample, under 80% were seen once. Broader study findings: Under 20,000 TCR beta sequences were associated with HLA alleles at 0.05 false discovery rate in a later analysis. Later analysis associated a missense DCLRE1C variant with TCR beta V- and J-gene trimming.

V lost 6 bases to trimming and J lost 8 bases; unmatched junction nucleotides: 5. Germline V gene lookup returns CDR1 SNHLY and CDR2 FYNNEI. There are 12 residues in the CDR3. The chain employs TRBV2 and TRBJ1-2, with 8 bases that match TRBD1. What was sequenced was PBMCs. This receptor was taken from a woman aged 45-59 years in good health and CMV-seropositive. CDR3 nucleotide sequence: TGTGCCAGCAGCCAGGGGGCAGGGGGCTACACCTTC. It encodes CASSQGAGGYTF.